This T cell receptor (beta chain) was observed in a study of naive and memory T cell subsets. Study-level findings and limits: Expression changes during T cell differentiation may affect RNA-based TCR counts. Diversity fell and Gini index rose from naive through CM, EM, EMRA.

An equimolar mix of two oligonucleotides served as the beta constant-region primer for TRBC1 and TRBC2. Ligated cDNA was amplified by four rounds of PCR with nested alpha and beta constant-region primers and SP2. TCRdb redid the calling of the UMI-ligation and nested PCR reads with MiXCR, one entry per CDR3 protein. Among 95,000 to 150,000 distinct CDR3 sequences, 36% were seen once, and the ten largest hold about 0.85%. There are 17 residues in the CDR3. The germline CDR1 and CDR2 sequences are MDHEN and SYDVKM. Note on this clonotype: Antigen unknown. The germline gene is not matched at one end of the junction; a read error may be the cause.

From the second PCR step, alpha and beta chains were amplified apart. The sequenced material came from central memory CD4+ T cells from blood. The TCR originated in a human donor in good health. The gene calls are TRBV28 and TRBJ2-1; D is possibly TRBD2 (5 bases). The CDR3 DNA reads TGTGCCAGCGGTTTAATTTCTGGAGGCCTCTCCTACAATGAGCAGTTCTTC. Protein product: CASGLISGGLSYNEQFF. The entire variable domain, with the rest obtained from reference TRBV28 and TRBJ2-1, is as follows: DVKVTQSSRYLVKRTGEKVFLECVQDMDHENMFWYRQDPGLGLRLIYFSYDVKMKEKGDIPEGYSVSREKKERFSLILESASTNQTSMYLCASGLISGGLSYNEQFFGPGTRLTVL.